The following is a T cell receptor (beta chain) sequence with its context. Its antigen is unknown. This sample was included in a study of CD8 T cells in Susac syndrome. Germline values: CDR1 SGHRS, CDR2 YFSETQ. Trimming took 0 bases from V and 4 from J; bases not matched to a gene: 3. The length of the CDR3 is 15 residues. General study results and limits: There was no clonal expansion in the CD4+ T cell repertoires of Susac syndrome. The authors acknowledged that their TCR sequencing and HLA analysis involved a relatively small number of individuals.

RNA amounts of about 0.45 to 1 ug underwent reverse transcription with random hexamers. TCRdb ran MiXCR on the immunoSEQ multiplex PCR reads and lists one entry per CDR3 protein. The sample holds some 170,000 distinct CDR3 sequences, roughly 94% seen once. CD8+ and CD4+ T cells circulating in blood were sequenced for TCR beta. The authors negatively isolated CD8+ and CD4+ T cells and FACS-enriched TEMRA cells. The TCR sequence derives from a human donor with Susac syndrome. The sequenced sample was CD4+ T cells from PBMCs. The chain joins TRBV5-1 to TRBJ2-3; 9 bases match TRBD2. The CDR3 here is CASSLGLAEADTQYF. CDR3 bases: TGCGCCAGCAGCTTGGGACTAGCGGAAGCAGATACGCAGTATTTT.